What follows are 10 T cell receptor beta chains derived from one specimen sequenced in a study of regulatory T cells in long-lasting Graves disease (TCRdb year 2021). Library creation used multiplex PCR. The sequencing machine was an Illumina HiSeq 4000. TCR beta libraries were built with iRepertoire HTBI primers and Arm-PCR amplification of CDR3 regions. TCRdb applied fastp at Q25 and MiXCR to the public reads, then kept only in-frame beta chains. Each record represents a unique CDR3 protein, reported with the most common genes and DNA among its rows. The sample yields roughly 560,000 distinct CDR3 sequences; roughly 15% were counted once. Clones ranked in the top ten supply around 25% of the sample. The intended sense of this specimen's time point label: newly diagnosed GD, antithyroid drugs for less than 3 months. RNA was extracted from PBMCs in TRIzol for both TCR sequencing and RNA sequencing.

The same sample was also used in a study of T cells in Graves' hyperthyroidism and ophthalmopathy.

The input for sequencing was peripheral blood mononuclear cells (PBMCs), taken at new diagnosis, from a patient treated with antithyroid drugs. All receptors derive from a woman in her forties or fifties with Graves disease. Donor details come from another sample of the same person, matched by shared clones.

Many counts were recorded for this clonotype. V is TRBV9 and J is TRBJ2-3, with no clear D. CDR3 length: 12 residues. V was cut by 4 bases and J by 3 bases, with 6 bases left in between. The germline V gene has CDR1 SGDLS and CDR2 YYNGEE. CDR3 coding DNA: TGTGCCAGCAGCCCCGAAACAGATACGCAGTATTTT. Amino acid sequence: CASSPETDTQYF.

V gene TRBV10-2 combines with J gene TRBJ2-2, with TRBD1 as a possible D gene (6 bases). The germline V gene encodes CDR1 WSHSY and CDR2 SAAADI. Trimming shortened V by 7 bases and J by 6 bases, and 18 bases separated the two germline ends. CDR3 length: 15 residues. This CDR3 reads CASTKWTGQAGELFF. CDR3 nucleotide sequence: TGCGCCAGCACTAAATGGACGGGACAAGCCGGGGAGCTGTTTTTT.

This clonotype was seen a handful of times. The DNA of the CDR3 is TGTGCCAGCAGCCCCGGGGGCCATTTGAACACTGAAGCTTTCTTT. It encodes CASSPGGHLNTEAFF. This chain uses TRBV16 with TRBJ1-1, with D perhaps TRBD1 (6 bases). This CDR3 spans 15 amino acids. Germline values: CDR1 KGHSY, CDR2 FQNENV. Trimming took off 4 bases at V and 0 bases at J, with 12 bases between the two ends. The variable domain in full, completed from reference TRBV16 and TRBJ1-1, reads GEEVAQTPKHLVRGEGQKAKLYCAPIKGHSYVFWYQQVLKNEFKFLISFQNENVFDETGMPKERFSAKCLPNSPCSLEIQATKLEDSAVYFCASSPGGHLNTEAFFGQGTRLTVV.

This clonotype showed up many times. The V gene is TRBV2, the J gene TRBJ2-4; D ambiguous. With 3 bases removed from V and 0 bases from J, the gap between germline ends came to 9 bases. The CDR3 has 15 amino acids. The germline gives CDR1 SNHLY, CDR2 FYNNEI. The CDR3 DNA reads as TGTGCCAGCAGTGACGAGACTTTAGCCAAAAACATTCAGTACTTC. It translates to CASSDETLAKNIQYF.

This clonotype was counted ten times or more. V is TRBV2 and J is TRBJ1-4, with a tentative D call TRBD1 (5 bases). CDR3 size: 14 residues. The germline V gene encodes CDR1 SNHLY and CDR2 FYNNEI. The V end lost 2 bases, the J end lost 4 bases, and 8 bases lay between the germline ends. CDR3: CASSERQLNEKLFF. The DNA for the CDR3 is TGTGCCAGCAGTGAAAGACAGCTTAATGAAAAACTGTTTTTT.

At least ten counts were recorded for this clonotype. V usage is TRBV12-3 or TRBV12-4 and J usage is TRBJ2-1; 9 bases match TRBD2. The length of the CDR3 is 13 residues. J was trimmed by 10 bases and V by 6 bases; bases with no gene match: 7. The CDR3 is CASSHQTSGEQFF. The CDR3 nucleotides are TGTGCCAGCAGCCACCAGACTAGCGGAGAGCAGTTCTTC.

The rearrangement uses TRBV19 and TRBJ1-3; no clear D. Deletions cut 7 bases from V and 0 bases from J, with 10 bases between. Looked up from germline, CDR1 is LNHDA and CDR2 is SQIVND (reference sequence). The CDR3 consists of 14 residues. This CDR3 reads CASTDLRSGNTIYF. CDR3 DNA: TGTGCCAGTACTGACCTCCGCTCTGGAAACACCATATATTTT.

This clonotype was recorded at least ten times. V and J are TRBV5-1 and TRBJ2-1; 9 bases line up with TRBD1. Germline V gene sequence: CDR1 SGHRS, CDR2 YFSETQ. V dropped 4 bases and J dropped 9; count of bases not matched to a gene: 8. This CDR3 spans 14 amino acids. The CDR3 DNA sequence: TGCGCCAGCAGCAAAGGACAGGGGCGGGGTGAGCAGTTCTTC. This encodes CASSKGQGRGEQFF.

The V gene is TRBV12-3 or TRBV12-4, the J gene TRBJ2-2; D may be TRBD2 (5 bases). V was trimmed by 1 base and J by 6 bases, leaving 21 bases between them. The CDR3 extends over 18 amino acids. CDR3 sequence reads: CASSLDLAGQLGPGELFF. CDR3 coding DNA: TGTGCCAGCAGTTTAGATTTGGCGGGCCAATTAGGGCCCGGGGAGCTGTTTTTT.

This chain connects TRBV9 to TRBJ2-1; 8 nucleotides align to TRBD2. With 6 bases clipped from V and 4 bases from J, the junction kept 6 bases outside the gene matches. The CDR3 has 14 residues. CDR1 SGDLS and CDR2 YYNGEE come from the germline V gene. CDR3 region: CASNGGDGYNEQFF. CDR3 DNA: TGTGCCAGCAACGGGGGGGACGGTTACAATGAGCAGTTCTTC.